The 10 T cell receptor beta chains reported below all come from one sample, sequenced in a study of control samples from healthy donors and cancer patients. Sequencing was performed with immunoSEQ multiplex PCR; in TCRdb, only in-frame clones are kept and a portion is missing. The sample lists about 49,000 clones; roughly 85% were seen once. Sequenced input: PBMCs. The receptors shown here come from a woman between 50 and 59 years old with lung cancer.

The genes are TRBV15 and TRBJ1-1; 10 nucleotides agree with TRBD1. From germline, CDR1 is LNHNV and CDR2 YYDKDF (reference sequence). V lost 8 bases, J lost 3 bases, and 9 bases stayed unmatched. The CDR3 covers 15 residues. This chain's CDR3 is CATWDRGSPDTEAFF. DNA for the CDR3: TGTGCCACCTGGGACAGGGGTTCTCCCGACACTGAAGCTTTCTTT.

This clone came up once. The rearrangement uses TRBV29-1 and TRBJ1-2; 11 bases are a match to TRBD1. Trimming at V came to 3 bases and at J to 3 bases, leaving 12 bases not matched to a gene. Germline-derived CDR1 and CDR2 are SQVTM and ANQGSEA. This CDR3 is built from 17 residues. The CDR3 bases are TGCAGCGTTGAGGCCGATGACCCGGGACAGGGGGACTATGGCTACACCTTC. Its translation is CSVEADDPGQGDYGYTF.

This chain uses TRBV6-5 with TRBJ2-7, with TRBD2 as a possible D gene (6 bases). Trimming cost V 10 bases and J 4 bases, with 23 bases left between them. Germline assignment: CDR1 MNHEY and CDR2 SVGAGI. This CDR3 is 15 amino acids long. For the CDR3, the DNA is TGTGCCACCCGGAAATCCGGGGACTCGATGTACGAGCAGTACTTC. This codes for CATRKSGDSMYEQYF.

This clone came up once. The chain links TRBV6-1 to TRBJ1-2; the D gene is possibly TRBD1 (5 bases). V lost 0 bases to trimming and J lost 5 bases, with 10 bases between them. Germline CDR1 and CDR2: MNHNS and SASEGT. The CDR3 is 14 amino acids. In nucleotides, the CDR3 is TGTGCCAGCAGTGAAGCGCTTCAGGGTTATGGCTACACCTTC. Amino acids: CASSEALQGYGYTF.

The V and J genes are TRBV6-6 and TRBJ1-1; D unclear. V lost 5 bases and J 4 bases, leaving 5 bases between the germline ends. Looked up from germline, CDR1 is MNHNY and CDR2 is SVGAGI (reference sequence). This CDR3 region has 11 residues. CDR3 bases: TGTGCCAGCAGTCCCCTCACTGAAGCTTTCTTT. Protein: CASSPLTEAFF.

The chain uses TRBV5-1 and TRBJ2-3; TRBD1 agrees at 10 bases. From germline, CDR1 is SGHRS and CDR2 YFSETQ. The V gene end was trimmed by 0 bases and the J gene end by 5 bases; junction bases not matched to a gene: 6. CDR3 size: 16 residues. DNA for the CDR3: TGCGCCAGCAGCTTGGTGACAGGGGGCTTACAAGATACGCAGTATTTT. As protein: CASSLVTGGLQDTQYF.

This chain uses TRBV7-9 with TRBJ1-1; tentative D call: TRBD1 (5 bases). The CDR3 is 17 amino acids. The V end lost 1 base, the J end lost 3 bases, and 18 bases lay between the germline ends. Looked up from germline, CDR1 is SEHNR and CDR2 is FQNEAQ (reference sequence). CDR3 nucleotide sequence: TGTGCCAGCAGCTTAGGTCGACAGTTCGGGTCAGACACTGAAGCTTTCTTT. This translates into CASSLGRQFGSDTEAFF.

The chain is built from TRBV5-6 and TRBJ2-2; D is possibly TRBD2 (5 bases). V shed 2 bases and J shed 3 bases, with 14 bases lying between them. The CDR3 extends over 16 amino acids. In germline, CDR1 is SGHDT, CDR2 YYEEEE. CDR3 sequence: CASSLGRPPYTGELFF. In DNA form, the CDR3 reads TGTGCCAGCAGCTTAGGGAGACCTCCCTACACCGGGGAGCTGTTTTTT.

The genes are TRBV28 and TRBJ1-1; D possibly corresponds to TRBD1 (5 bases). Germline V lookup: CDR1 MDHEN, CDR2 SYDVKM. CDR3 length: 13 residues. V shed 3 bases and J shed 5 bases, with 10 bases lying between them. CDR3 bases: TGTGCCAGCAGTTTGGCAGGGAGAACTGAAGCTTTCTTT. It yields the protein CASSLAGRTEAFF.

The rearrangement joins TRBV6-6 to TRBJ2-4, with 10 bases matching TRBD1. CDR1 is MNHNY and CDR2 is SVGAGI in the germline V gene (reference sequence). J lost 5 bases, V lost 6 bases, and 4 bases had no gene match. The CDR3 is 14 residues long. The CDR3 here is CASRYGTGENIQYF. In DNA, the CDR3 is TGTGCCAGCAGATACGGGACAGGGGAAAACATTCAGTACTTC.